This T cell receptor beta chain was obtained from a study of blood T cell repertoires in COVID-19. Study in general: Some COVID-19 samples were acute and others convalescent; all came from the United States, Italy and Spain.

The data were produced by immunoSEQ multiplex PCR, yet TCRdb's version contains in-frame clones alone and is incomplete. The sample carries about 200,000 clones, more than 80% recorded once. The CDR3 has 17 residues. CDR1 and CDR2 from the germline V gene are MDHEN and SYDVKM. V dropped 7 bases and J dropped 1 base, with 22 bases sitting between them. This chain uses TRBV28 with TRBJ1-1; weak D call: TRBD1 (6 bases). The sequenced sample was peripheral blood. This TCR derives from a woman older than 75 with COVID-19, enrolled during active disease. In DNA form, the CDR3 reads TGTGCCAGCACTCGCCCGCTGGGCAGGGGAACGAACACTGAAGCTTTCTTT. Residues: CASTRPLGRGTNTEAFF. Looking up the rest from reference TRBV28 and TRBJ1-1 gives the full variable domain: DVKVTQSSRYLVKRTGEKVFLECVQDMDHENMFWYRQDPGLGLRLIYFSYDVKMKEKGDIPEGYSVSREKKERFSLILESASTNQTSMYLCASTRPLGRGTNTEAFFGQGTRLTVV.